One TCR beta chain is described in this entry. This clonotype has at least ten counts. Its antigen has not been determined. Per-nucleotide qualities are absent, and no much larger clonotype sits a single base away. The CDR3 measures 16 amino acids from cysteine to phenylalanine. Of all the DNA, just the CDR3 is kept, 48 bases in frame from base 1. Reading the germline V gene gives CDR1 MGHRA and CDR2 YSYEKL. The junction shows trimming of 0 bases on V and 1 base on J, plus 11 bases between the germline ends. This sample was included in a study of blood T cells in healthy people across ages (dated by TCRdb to between 2014 and 2017). About the study as a whole: Template switching captured roughly one uniquely barcoded TCR beta cDNA molecule per two T cells in model experiments. The study measured age-related changes in TCR beta repertoire diversity using deep sequencing normalized with unique cDNA molecular identifiers. The donors were divided into four age groups: young (average about 15 years), middle-aged (around 41), aged (approximately 59) and long-lived (more than 75). Two additional independent replicas of 1 million unique cDNA reads from the same blood draw were analyzed for two donors (one aged 18 to 30 and one aged 80 or older).

Systemically healthy Caucasian individuals from Russia, 39 in total and aged roughly 6 to 100 years, were included as donors. Each donor gave around 9.5 milliliters of peripheral blood, collected into EDTA-treated Vacutainer tubes. Ficoll-Paque density-gradient centrifugation was used to isolate PBMCs, with at least 6.5 million obtained per sample. Total RNA was extracted from PBMCs with Trizol reagent, with at least 5 micrograms obtained per sample. The percentages of naive CD45RAhigh/CD27high T cells were determined by flow cytometry on a PBMC aliquot from every donor. To prepare the library, 5' RACE was applied. Sequencing used an Illumina HiSeq 2500. A second PCR of roughly 7 to 12 cycles was run with a J-beta primer mix and a sample-barcoded 5' primer. A unique molecular identifier was introduced onto each TCR beta cDNA molecule by a template-switch 5' adaptor carrying 12 random nucleotides. Each sample yielded at least 3 million CDR3-containing paired-end reads. The Mint cDNA synthesis kit, primed by a TRBC-specific oligonucleotide, was used to synthesize first-strand cDNA from all RNA. Following uracil-DNA glycosylase treatment, all cDNA underwent a first 18-cycle PCR with the universal primers M1SS and BC2_uni_R. The authors processed their data as follows. Each sample was normalized by randomly selecting 1 million high-quality reads, each carrying a distinct molecular identifier. Reads with shared molecular identifiers were discarded instead of being binned into consensus sequences. CDR3 identification, clonotype clustering and error correction used MiTCR with a Q25 quality threshold and the strictest error-elimination algorithm. A nonparametric unseen species model with Euler transformation was used to estimate a lower bound on total TCR beta diversity. TCRdb applied fastp at Q25 and MiXCR to the public reads, then kept only in-frame beta chains. Records with the same CDR3 protein are collapsed into one entry carrying the most frequent genes and DNA. Here the V and J calls rest on TCRdb's processing, not on the authors' analysis. The sample contains more than 750,000 distinct CDR3 sequences, 25% to 35% of them found a single time. The ten largest clones capture around 9.6% of the sample.

The study at large found these results: As age increased, observed TCR beta diversity per million T cells dropped in a roughly linear way, and a significant reduction was already evident by age roughly 40. Because profiling used bulk unsorted PBMCs, naive and antigen-experienced compartments could not be compared conclusively. Compared with the aged group, more naive CD4+ T cells, fewer expanded clones and increased TCR diversity were shown by the long-lived group, suggesting age selection. Estimates of total diversity based on one million sequenced T cells were considered lower bounds and underestimates. Observed TCR beta diversity correlated strongly with the percentage of naive T cells measured by flow cytometry. Because donor CMV infection status was unknown, age-related changes in expanded clonotypes were potentially confounded.

This sample was shared with a second study, whose subject was T cells of mothers and their children. The second study's authors report: Nine systemically healthy Caucasian individuals, comprising three mothers and their six children, were included as donors. cDNA synthesis used all of the extracted RNA, with roughly 1.5 ug of RNA in each 15 ul reaction. In the second PCR, the M1S primer added sample barcodes and 2-4 random nucleotides. Over 10 million TCR beta CDR3 reads came from each mother, compared with about 3 million reads from each child. Thymic selection similarly shapes TCR recombination output in related and unrelated pairs, with minor effect from inherited differences. Related mother-child pairs always showed normalized repertoire overlap that was slightly higher than in unrelated mother-child pairs, though the difference was never significant. No persistent microchimeric T cell clones were detected, at a sensitivity of roughly 93 clones per million clonotypes. Deep NGS was used in the study to compare the TCR beta repertoires of mothers and children and to look for features that separate related mother-child pairs from unrelated individuals. Mothers averaged roughly 36 +/- 4 years of age and children averaged around 10 +/- 4 years. Libraries were sequenced on Illumina HiSeq 2000 with 100+100 nt paired-end reads after adapter ligation with NEBNext reagents. To prevent cross-contamination, the mother and child libraries were prepared a month apart and were sequenced in separate runs. For each donor, somewhere between about 450,000 and 2,200,000 distinct TCR beta clonotypes were identified. Naive TCR beta clonotypes were estimated from low-frequency clonotypes matched to each donor's FACS-determined naive share, without sorting.

Recombination linked TRBV4-1 to TRBJ2-3; possibly the D gene is TRBD2, per 5 matching bases. This sequence originates from a woman aged 40 to 50 in good health. Sequenced input: blood. The CDR3 here reads CASSQDPSPGTDTQYF. The DNA sequence is as follows: TGCGCCAGCAGCCAAGATCCTAGCCCGGGCACAGATACGCAGTATTTT.